Below, 3 T cell receptor beta chains from the same sample are listed, as sequenced in a study of blood T cell repertoires in COVID-19. Clones were read by immunoSEQ multiplex PCR, and TCRdb kept only the in-frame ones, dropping some. The profile shows 130,000 to 150,000 clones, about 83% of them singletons. Sequencing was carried out using PBMCs or T cells enriched from blood (not recorded which). The receptors were sampled from a woman between 45 and 60 years old who had been exposed to COVID-19.

The rearrangement uses TRBV9 and TRBJ2-3; 12 bases map to TRBD2. The CDR3 spans 18 residues. Germline loops: CDR1 SGDLS, CDR2 YYNGEE. V was clipped by 4 bases and J by 3 bases; unmatched bases: 12. The CDR3 DNA is TGTGCCAGCAGCTTTCGACTAGCGGGGGATGATAGGACAGATACGCAGTATTTT. As protein: CASSFRLAGDDRTDTQYF.

CDR3 sequence (DNA): TGTGCCAGCAGCCGAGGGACAGGAGCCACAGATACGCAGTATTTT. It specifies CASSRGTGATDTQYF. V usage is TRBV7-9 and J usage is TRBJ2-3, with 8 nucleotides matching TRBD1. The CDR3 has 15 residues. V lost 5 bases to trimming and J lost 2 bases; unmatched junction nucleotides: 6. Germline loops: CDR1 SEHNR, CDR2 FQNEAQ (reference sequence).

This clone was seen a handful of times. This chain links TRBV5-4 with TRBJ2-7; D is perhaps TRBD1 (5 bases). V was cut by 0 bases and J by 7 bases, with 11 bases left in between. The CDR3 runs 13 residues. Germline lookup yields CDR1 SGHNT and CDR2 YYREEE (reference sequence). The CDR3 DNA is TGTGCCAGCAGCTTGGCCCCCAGGGCGGAGCAGTACTTC. Its translation: CASSLAPRAEQYF.